A single sample gave rise to the 17 T cell receptor beta chains below, sequenced in a study of shared clonotypes between healthy human individuals. Measured with immunoSEQ multiplex PCR; TCRdb has only the in-frame clones, and not every one. The table has about 460,000 clones, over 60% seen once. The sequencing sample was made of PBMCs. These receptors were obtained from a woman aged 40 to 50 in good health. Some clones in this sample may be carry-over from other donors' samples.

The chain is built from TRBV11-2 and TRBJ2-3, with D perhaps matching TRBD2 (5 bases). CDR3 size: 16 residues. The V gene's germline CDR1 is SGHAT and CDR2 FQNNGV. The V end lost 0 bases, the J end lost 4 bases, and 14 bases lay between the germline ends. CDR3 amino acids: CASSLDGWRVSDTQYF. CDR3 DNA sequence: TGTGCCAGCAGCTTAGATGGCTGGCGGGTGTCAGATACGCAGTATTTT.

The chain has TRBV5-4 and TRBJ2-3, with 9 bases that match TRBD2. The CDR3 extends over 16 amino acids. Germline V gene lookup returns CDR1 SGHNT and CDR2 YYREEE (reference sequence). V gave up 0 bases and J gave up 3 bases; unmatched junction bases: 5. CDR3 loop: CASSLVAGGPTDTQYF. Here the CDR3 DNA reads TGTGCCAGCAGCTTGGTTGCGGGAGGGCCGACAGATACGCAGTATTTT.

This chain connects TRBV7-2 to TRBJ1-2; D might be TRBD1 (5 bases). There are 13 residues in the CDR3. Deletions cut 5 bases from V and 8 bases from J, with 15 bases between. Per the germline V gene, CDR1 is SGHTA and CDR2 is FQGNSA. This CDR3 is CASSRQSPEGYTF. DNA of the CDR3: TGTGCCAGCAGCCGACAGTCCCCGGAGGGCTACACCTTC.

The V call is TRBV7-9, the J call TRBJ1-1, with a tentative D call TRBD1 (6 bases). The CDR3 totals 13 residues. V shed 7 bases and J shed 6 bases, with 15 bases lying between them. Germline lookup yields CDR1 SEHNR and CDR2 FQNEAQ (reference sequence). The CDR3 region has the DNA TGTGCCAGCACCCGAGGGGGGTTGTCTGAAGCTTTCTTT. Encoded protein: CASTRGGLSEAFF.

Written as DNA, the CDR3 is TGTGCCAGCTCACCATTGCGCGAGCTCTCTGGAAACACCATATATTTT. It is translated as CASSPLRELSGNTIYF. V and J are TRBV18 and TRBJ1-3; no reliable D call. With 2 bases removed from V and 0 bases from J, the gap between germline ends came to 11 bases. Germline V gene data show CDR1 as KGHSH and CDR2 as LQKENI. This CDR3 region has 16 residues.

The chain couples TRBV6-1 to TRBJ1-2; D is undetermined. In germline, CDR1 is MNHNS, CDR2 SASEGT. The CDR3 contains 14 residues. Trimming left V 0 bases short and J 2 bases short, with 7 bases between. The CDR3: CASSEADLNYGYTF. CDR3 DNA: TGTGCCAGCAGTGAAGCGGACCTAAACTATGGCTACACCTTC.

The chain recombines TRBV28 with TRBJ2-6; D is ambiguous. The V end lost 2 bases, the J end lost 2 bases, and 10 bases lay between the germline ends. Per germline, CDR1 MDHEN and CDR2 SYDVKM. This CDR3 has 16 amino acids. CDR3 protein: CASSLGSGPGANVLTF. The CDR3, as DNA: TGTGCCAGCAGTTTAGGTAGTGGACCTGGGGCCAACGTCCTGACTTTC.

The chain links TRBV9 to TRBJ1-1, with D unresolved. Germline-derived CDR1 and CDR2 are SGDLS and YYNGEE. V dropped 0 bases and J dropped 4 bases, with 7 bases sitting between them. CDR3 length: 13 residues. CDR3 region: CASSVGYGTEAFF. CDR3 sequence (DNA): TGTGCCAGCAGCGTAGGTTATGGCACTGAAGCTTTCTTT.

To note about this clone: This specimen includes other DNA sequences encoding the same CDR3. This CDR3 reads CSVGGLAGETQYF. The CDR3 DNA follows: TGCAGCGTGGGGGGACTAGCGGGAGAGACCCAGTACTTC. J is TRBJ2-5 and V is TRBV29-1, with 12 bases fitting TRBD2. The CDR3 runs to 13 residues. CDR1 and CDR2 (germline): SQVTM, ANQGSEA. V was clipped by 6 bases and J by 4 bases; unmatched bases: 3. Variable domain in full (rest from reference TRBV29-1 and TRBJ2-5): SAVISQKPSRDICQRGTSLTIQCQVDSQVTMMFWYRQQPGQSLTLIATANQGSEATYESGFVIDKFPISRPNLTFSTLTVSNMSPEDSSIYLCSVGGLAGETQYFGPGTRLLVL.

The chain couples TRBV18 to TRBJ2-1, with no clear D. V was shortened by 6 bases and J by 4 bases, with 13 bases between the two germline ends. This CDR3 has 14 amino acids. Germline CDR1 reads KGHSH; CDR2 reads LQKENI. CDR3 DNA sequence: TGTGCCAGCTCGCCATGGGCACAGTACAATGAGCAGTTCTTC. It translates to CASSPWAQYNEQFF.

V usage is TRBV10-3 and J usage is TRBJ2-7, with 10 nucleotides matching TRBD1. This CDR3 region has 15 residues. The germline V gene has CDR1 ENHRY and CDR2 SYGVKD. V lost 3 bases and J lost 6; bases outside the gene matches: 8. The CDR3 reads CAISEYGTGVFEQYF. CDR3 DNA: TGTGCCATCAGTGAATACGGGACAGGGGTGTTCGAGCAGTACTTC.

The chain combines TRBV2 with TRBJ2-7; D could derive from TRBD1 or TRBD2 (5 bases each). Germline CDR1 SNHLY, CDR2 FYNNEI. With 8 bases removed from V and 1 base from J, the gap between germline ends came to 15 bases. CDR3 size: 14 residues. CDR3 residues: CASGSGTVSYEQYF. The CDR3 coding sequence is TGTGCCAGCGGCTCCGGGACGGTATCCTACGAGCAGTACTTC.

The table lists this clone with a few counts. The rearrangement links TRBV19 to TRBJ1-2, with D hard to call. The CDR3 covers 15 residues. Germline CDR1 reads LNHDA; CDR2 reads SQIVND (reference sequence). V dropped 6 bases and J dropped 2 bases, with 16 bases sitting between them. Here the CDR3 reads CASSPKVEDNYGYTF. CDR3 bases: TGTGCCAGTAGCCCCAAGGTGGAGGACAACTATGGCTACACCTTC.

This clone was recorded many times. V gene TRBV7-2 combines with J gene TRBJ2-2, with D uncertain. Trimming removed 7 bases at V and 0 bases at J, with 6 bases between. Germline CDR1 and CDR2: SGHTA and FQGNSA. The CDR3 extends over 13 amino acids. CDR3: CASKGSNTGELFF. The CDR3 coding sequence is TGTGCCAGCAAAGGGTCGAACACCGGGGAGCTGTTTTTT.

This clone was detected many times. The chain employs TRBV7-9 and TRBJ1-1; no firm D call. Germline CDR1 and CDR2: SEHNR and FQNEAQ (reference sequence). V was trimmed by 4 bases and J by 3 bases, leaving 6 bases between them. The CDR3 has 12 amino acids. This CDR3 is CASSSVDTEAFF. The DNA of the CDR3 is TGTGCCAGCAGCTCTGTCGACACTGAAGCTTTCTTT.

This clone is judged medium-sized. The rearrangement links TRBV19 to TRBJ2-3; D is possibly TRBD2 (6 bases). The V and J ends lost 4 bases and 0 bases respectively, with 14 bases between them. Germline V gene lookup returns CDR1 LNHDA and CDR2 SQIVND (reference sequence). This CDR3 spans 16 amino acids. CDR3 DNA: TGTGCCAGTAGTAGGGCCCTAGCGTCAAGCACAGATACGCAGTATTTT. Encoded protein: CASSRALASSTDTQYF. Drawing the rest from reference TRBV19 and TRBJ2-3, the complete variable domain is DGGITQSPKYLFRKEGQNVTLSCEQNLNHDAMYWYRQDPGQGLRLIYYSQIVNDFQKGDIAEGYSVSREKKESFPLTVTSAQKNPTAFYLCASSRALASSTDTQYFGPGTRLTVL.

Remarks on this clone: A read error likely explains this, since a far larger clone differs by one base. This same CDR3 is encoded by further DNA sequences in the sample. The CDR3 DNA is TGCAGCGTCGACAAGCGGGGGGGCTACGAGCAGTACTTC. Translating gives CSVDKRGGYEQYF. The genes are TRBV29-1 and TRBJ2-7; TRBD2 agrees at 10 bases. Trimming cost V 6 bases and J 3 bases; bases outside gene matches: 5. CDR3 length equals 13 residues. Looked up from germline, CDR1 is SQVTM and CDR2 is ANQGSEA.